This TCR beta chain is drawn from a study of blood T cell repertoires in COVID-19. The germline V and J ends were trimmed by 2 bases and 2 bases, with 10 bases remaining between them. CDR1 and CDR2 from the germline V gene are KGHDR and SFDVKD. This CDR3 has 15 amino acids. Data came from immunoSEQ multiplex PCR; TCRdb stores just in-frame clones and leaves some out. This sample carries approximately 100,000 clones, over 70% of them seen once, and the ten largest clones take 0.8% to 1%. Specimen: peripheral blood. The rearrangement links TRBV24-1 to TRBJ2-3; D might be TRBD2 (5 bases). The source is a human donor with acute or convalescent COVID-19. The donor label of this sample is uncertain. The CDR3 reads CATSDSGILTDTQYF. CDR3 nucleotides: TGTGCCACCAGTGATTCCGGGATTCTCACAGATACGCAGTATTTT.